This is a list of T cell receptor beta chains from one sample in a study of cytomegalovirus exposure and HLA in healthy donors. Repertoires were generated with immunoSEQ multiplex PCR, while TCRdb's copy carries only in-frame clones and drops some. The sample holds approximately 110,000 clones, approximately 70% seen once. The sequenced material came from PBMCs. The receptors stem from a man aged 40-49 years in good health and CMV-seropositive. The CDR3 runs from the conserved cysteine through the conserved F or W. Expanded clones are given a class, and other clones once, few, many or no size at all.

CDR3 | J | V | size
CASSSGVRTGELFF | TRBJ2-2 | TRBV7-3 | .
CAWSLSSYNEQFF | TRBJ2-1 | TRBV30 | .
CAWAPKDSSYSGNTIYF | TRBJ1-3 | TRBV30 | few
CASSLASREETQYF | TRBJ2-5 | TRBV7-9 | .
CASSFRSGELFF | TRBJ2-2 | TRBV7-3 | .
CAISDSGAQHF | TRBJ1-5 | TRBV10-3 | few
CSVEGQGANTGELFF | TRBJ2-2 | TRBV29-1 | .
CASSLSSLEQYF | TRBJ2-7 | TRBV28 | .
CAGETGSSGYTF | TRBJ1-2 | TRBV28 | .
CSVGGTGYEQYF | TRBJ2-7 | TRBV29-1 | .
CASSPTRLVSLGEQFF | TRBJ2-1 | TRBV9 | .
CASTVPREGEKLFF | TRBJ1-4 | TRBV6-5 | .
CSVEGSGKDPYEQYF | TRBJ2-7 | TRBV29-1 | few
CASSLGTSGFYYNEQFF | TRBJ2-1 | TRBV7-9 | .
CASSPTGQGDYGYTF | TRBJ1-2 | TRBV7-2 | few
CASSPREGTDTQYF | TRBJ2-3 | TRBV7-7 | .
CASSRDRVDGYTF | TRBJ1-2 | TRBV27 | .
CASSPPGGLNTGELFF | TRBJ2-2 | TRBV28 | .
CASSQSTSGSYEQYF | TRBJ2-7 | TRBV23-1 | few
CASSLIGLAEKGGELFF | TRBJ2-2 | TRBV19 | .
CASSLGQGGAEQYF | TRBJ2-7 | TRBV6-6 | .
CASSIGLTGLTYEQYF | TRBJ2-7 | TRBV19 | .
CASSYRGRGDGQPQHF | TRBJ1-5 | TRBV6-5 | .
CASRGSGGHYNEQFF | TRBJ2-1 | TRBV2 | .
CASTVGHEQFF | TRBJ2-1 | TRBV5-1 | .
CASSWQDKNTEAFF | TRBJ1-1 | TRBV7-9 | few
CASSTTGAEAFF | TRBJ1-1 | TRBV19 | once
CSVRKGSETQYF | TRBJ2-5 | TRBV29-1 | few
CASSQKQGDPGYTF | TRBJ1-2 | TRBV4-1 | .
CASRLTRTTGELFF | TRBJ2-2 | TRBV7-3 | once
CASSRLLETDTQYF | TRBJ2-3 | TRBV19 | .
CASSLYPGQGFYEQYF | TRBJ2-7 | TRBV27 | .
CASRYRGRAQGAFF | TRBJ1-1 | TRBV27 | .
CASSLIAITGELFF | TRBJ2-2 | TRBV5-1 | few
CSVVSGGRVDEQFF | TRBJ2-1 | TRBV29-1 | .
CASSDRDSGANVLTF | TRBJ2-6 | TRBV11-3 | .
CASSPGQGASQPQHF | TRBJ1-5 | TRBV27 | .
CASSYSRTLNTEAFF | TRBJ1-1 | TRBV6-5 | .
CASTPDRVPYEQYF | TRBJ2-7 | TRBV6-5 | .
CASGTDRPLYNEQFF | TRBJ2-1 | TRBV6-5 | .
CASSRVFGYTF | TRBJ1-2 | TRBV5-6 | few
CASSGHLAGEGEQYF | TRBJ2-7 | TRBV10-1 | .
CASRPGHAGEQYF | TRBJ2-7 | TRBV28 | .
CASSLGLAGGGETQYF | TRBJ2-5 | TRBV5-1 | .
CASSEGTGDDTGELFF | TRBJ2-2 | TRBV6-4 | .
CASSLGFGGAGTDTQYF | TRBJ2-3 | TRBV7-2 | .
CATPRETQYF | TRBJ2-5 | TRBV27 | .
CASSQGASGKQFF | TRBJ2-1 | TRBV4-3 | .
CASSLGMGQGGSPLHF | TRBJ1-6 | TRBV7-2 | few
CAWSVWGRGTNTEAFF | TRBJ1-1 | TRBV30 | .
CASSLSLYNEQFF | TRBJ2-1 | TRBV27 | .
CASSSGLAYEQFF | TRBJ2-1 | TRBV5-4 | few
CSVSPGTANTEAFF | TRBJ1-1 | TRBV29-1 | .
CASRTDRYLNIQYF | TRBJ2-4 | TRBV6-1 | few
CAISEVLAVYEQYF | TRBJ2-7 | TRBV10-3 | .
CASSFPADRAHEQYF | TRBJ2-7 | TRBV28 | .
CASSILTGELFF | TRBJ2-2 | TRBV27 | few
CASSLESSGRYNEQFF | TRBJ2-1 | TRBV7-6 | .
CASSPDRGGTEAFF | TRBJ1-1 | TRBV18 | .